This entry lists 29 T cell receptor beta chains sequenced from one sample in a study of T cells expressing NK-cell markers. Following a re-call of the 5' RACE reads, TCRdb has one entry per CDR3 protein and lacks DNA. This sample carries 250,000 to 300,000 distinct CDR3 sequences, with roughly 4.2% going to the ten biggest clones. Sequencing was done on a sample of blood T cells: a sorted CD56 or NKG2C T cell subset, CD4+ or CD8+ T cells, or bulk PBMC T cells (not recorded which). These receptor sequences come from a woman aged 18 to 75 in good health.

V is TRBV9 and J is TRBJ2-5. Germline V gene lookup returns CDR1 SGDLS and CDR2 YYNGEE. CDR3 length equals 13 residues. Here the CDR3 reads CASSVFVRETQYF.

This sequence joins TRBV20-1 and TRBJ2-7; TCRdb names TRBD1, which stays unverified in the absence of DNA. Germline CDR1 and CDR2: DFQATT and SNEGSKA (reference sequence). The CDR3 spans 13 residues. CDR3: CSAAGTENYEQYF.

The J gene is TRBJ2-7, the V gene TRBV6-2 or TRBV6-3. The CDR3 spans 15 residues. Germline V gives CDR1 MNHEY, CDR2 SVGEGT. The CDR3 is CASSRRSNRMDEQYF.

The genes are TRBV12-3 or TRBV12-4 and TRBJ2-2; the D gene TCRdb calls, TRBD1, cannot be checked with no DNA. The CDR3 spans 13 residues. CDR3 in amino acids: CASNAGRTGELFF.

This rearrangement joins TRBV11-2 to TRBJ1-3. Per germline, CDR1 SGHAT and CDR2 FQNNGV. CDR3 size: 15 residues. CDR3 sequence: CASSPRIGSGNTIYF.

The chain links TRBV6-2 or TRBV6-3 to TRBJ2-2; TCRdb designates TRBD2, a call that cannot be tested without DNA. The CDR3 length is 14 residues. CDR1 and CDR2 (germline): MNHEY, SVGEGT. Here the CDR3 reads CASLRGRGTGELFF.

The chain carries TRBV7-2 and TRBJ2-3; TCRdb proposes TRBD1, but this gene call is untestable without DNA. Germline assignment: CDR1 SGHTA and CDR2 FQGNSA. The CDR3 contains 17 residues. The CDR3 spells CASSLSGQAKLGDTQYF.

V is TRBV7-2 and J is TRBJ2-7; TCRdb returns TRBD1, unconfirmable since there is no DNA. The germline V gene has CDR1 SGHTA and CDR2 FQGNSA. This CDR3 comprises 15 residues. The CDR3: CASSLRTRGPYEQYF.

The J gene is TRBJ1-5, the V gene TRBV20-1; TCRdb names TRBD1, which stays unverified in the absence of DNA. This CDR3 comprises 16 residues. The germline CDR1 and CDR2 sequences are DFQATT and SNEGSKA (reference sequence). CDR3 amino acids: CSASIGQGGSNQPQHF.

The V call is TRBV9, the J call TRBJ1-1. From germline, CDR1 is SGDLS and CDR2 YYNGEE. The CDR3 length is 15 residues. Here the CDR3 reads CASSAHGVMNTEAFF. Full variable domain (outside the CDR3, taken from reference TRBV9 and TRBJ1-1): DSGVTQTPKHLITATGQRVTLRCSPRSGDLSVYWYQQSLDQGLQFLIQYYNGEERAKGNILERFSAQQFPDLHSELNLSSLELGDSALYFCASSAHGVMNTEAFFGQGTRLTVV.

The rearrangement joins TRBV7-2 to TRBJ2-5; TCRdb picks TRBD2, but there is no DNA to check that call. This CDR3 has 14 residues. The germline gives CDR1 SGHTA, CDR2 FQGNSA. This chain's CDR3 is CASSSSGTRETQYF.

The V gene is TRBV25-1, the J gene TRBJ1-4; the TCRdb D gene call, TRBD1, has no DNA to confirm it. The V gene's germline CDR1 is MGHDK and CDR2 SYGVNS. The CDR3 is 15 amino acids. The chain's CDR3 is CASTDWGQGNEKLFF.

This chain joins TRBV2 and TRBJ1-5; TCRdb's D call of TRBD1 is untestable without DNA. This CDR3 is built from 14 residues. Germline V gene data show CDR1 as SNHLY and CDR2 as FYNNEI. The CDR3 reads CASAPGGSNQPQHF.

The chain is built from TRBV7-2 and TRBJ1-1; TCRdb selects TRBD1, and the lack of DNA leaves this call unchecked. The CDR3 covers 14 residues. Germline values: CDR1 SGHTA, CDR2 FQGNSA. This CDR3 reads CASSLDQGGTEAFF.

J is TRBJ1-2 and V is TRBV29-1; TCRdb's D call, TRBD1, is unchecked because there is no DNA. Germline V CDR1 and CDR2: SQVTM, ANQGSEA. The CDR3 covers 12 residues. This CDR3 is CSVDRGLSGYTF.

This chain links TRBV20-1 with TRBJ1-6. This CDR3 contains 15 residues. Germline lookup yields CDR1 DFQATT and CDR2 SNEGSKA (reference sequence). CDR3 loop: CSARDTRHANSPLHF.

The chain is built from TRBV28 and TRBJ2-5; absent DNA, TCRdb's TRBD2 call cannot be checked. The CDR3 runs to 15 residues. Per germline, CDR1 MDHEN and CDR2 SYDVKM. CDR3 sequence reads: CASSHSGRAGETQYF.

V is TRBV20-1 and J is TRBJ1-2. In germline, CDR1 is DFQATT, CDR2 SNEGSKA (reference sequence). The CDR3 is 16 residues long. The CDR3 loop reads CSARVGKLGRNYGYTF.

This rearrangement joins TRBV5-1 to TRBJ2-1. Germline values: CDR1 SGHRS, CDR2 YFSETQ. This CDR3 is 13 amino acids long. The CDR3 loop reads CASSFRTGNEQFF. The variable domain in full, with the rest retrieved from reference TRBV5-1 and TRBJ2-1, is KAGVTQTPRYLIKTRGQQVTLSCSPISGHRSVSWYQQTPGQGLQFLFEYFSETQRNKGNFPGRFSGRQFSNSRSEMNVSTLELGDSALYLCASSFRTGNEQFFGPGTRLTVL.

This chain joins TRBV12-3 or TRBV12-4 and TRBJ2-5; TCRdb picks TRBD2, but there is no DNA to check that call. This CDR3 has 15 residues. The CDR3 sequence: CASSRTSGGAETQYF.

The genes are TRBV11-2 and TRBJ1-2; TCRdb calls TRBD1, which cannot be checked without DNA. The germline CDR1 and CDR2 sequences are SGHAT and FQNNGV. The CDR3 runs to 14 residues. The CDR3 region is CASSFNRGWVGYTF. The full variable domain, with the rest looked up from reference TRBV11-2 and TRBJ1-2, is EAGVAQSPRYKIIEKRQSVAFWCNPISGHATLYWYQQILGQGPKLLIQFQNNGVVDDSQLPKDRFSAERLKGVDSTLKIQPAKLEDSAVYLCASSFNRGWVGYTFGSGTRLTVV.

The chain employs TRBV29-1 and TRBJ2-3; without DNA, the TCRdb call of TRBD1 cannot be checked. CDR1 and CDR2 (germline): SQVTM, ANQGSEA. The CDR3 is made up of 12 amino acids. CDR3 protein: CSVDQGTDTQYF.

The rearrangement uses TRBV12-3 or TRBV12-4 and TRBJ2-2; TCRdb proposes TRBD2, but this gene call is untestable without DNA. The CDR3 sequence is 14 residues long. The CDR3 region is CASKQAGNTGELFF.

CDR3 loop: CASTLGTSGNRADTQYF. The chain couples TRBV7-9 to TRBJ2-3; TCRdb lists TRBD2, though no DNA is available to test this call. Germline V gene data show CDR1 as SEHNR and CDR2 as FQNEAQ (reference sequence). The CDR3 spans 17 residues.

The V gene is TRBV18, the J gene TRBJ2-5; TCRdb names TRBD2, which stays unverified in the absence of DNA. The CDR3 extends over 16 amino acids. CDR1 and CDR2 from the germline V gene are KGHSH and LQKENI. The CDR3 region is CASSHSRLAGDETQYF.

The CDR3 loop is CASSLGIAGGNEQFF. The chain combines TRBV5-1 with TRBJ2-1; the D gene TCRdb calls, TRBD2, cannot be checked with no DNA. CDR1 SGHRS and CDR2 YFSETQ come from the germline V gene. CDR3 length: 15 residues.

The genes are TRBV11-2 and TRBJ1-5; TCRdb's D call of TRBD1 is untestable without DNA. Germline lookup yields CDR1 SGHAT and CDR2 FQNNGV. There are 14 residues in the CDR3. CDR3 amino acids: CASSSGGEVGPQHF.

The rearrangement joins TRBV20-1 to TRBJ2-1. The CDR3 is 12 amino acids. Germline V lookup: CDR1 DFQATT, CDR2 SNEGSKA (reference sequence). The CDR3 spells CSALRPANEQFF.

The chain uses TRBV6-2 or TRBV6-3 and TRBJ2-1; the TRBD1 assignment by TCRdb is unverifiable without DNA. This CDR3 has 16 amino acids. Germline V gene data show CDR1 as MNHEY and CDR2 as SVGEGT. CDR3 loop: CASSYSEDRVSHEQFF.